Below are 22 T cell receptor beta chains sequenced from a single sample in a study of metastatic and nonmetastatic thyroid tumors (TCRdb year 2020). Before undergoing thyroid surgery, none of the patients had been given any kind of treatment. Receptor libraries were prepared by PCR. The sequencer was an Illumina HiSeq 4000. The raw public data were reprocessed by TCRdb itself: fastp quality trimming at Q25, MiXCR clonotype calling, in-frame beta chains only. Across this sample there are 20,000 to 25,000 clones, with less than 20% seen only once. More than 35% of the sample lies in the top ten. The sample taken for sequencing was blood. All receptors derive from a female donor with papillary thyroid cancer or a benign thyroid nodule (not recorded which). Some clones in this sample may be carry-over from other donors' samples.

By share of the sample, this clone is medium-sized. The chain recombines TRBV6-1 with TRBJ2-2; 10 bases are a match to TRBD2. CDR3 length: 15 residues. V shed 5 bases, J shed 4 bases, and the junction held 4 bases outside the gene matches. Germline-derived CDR1 and CDR2 are MNHNS and SASEGT. Here the CDR3 reads CASSLRTSGTGELFF. The CDR3 DNA sequence: TGTGCCAGCAGTTTAAGGACTAGCGGCACCGGGGAGCTGTTTTTT.

This clone was detected many times. This chain joins TRBV7-2 and TRBJ2-1, with TRBD2 as a possible D gene (5 bases). Between the trimmed V and J ends, which lost 1 base and 5 bases, there was a span of 12 bases. The CDR3 is made up of 15 amino acids. In germline, CDR1 is SGHTA, CDR2 FQGNSA. DNA of the CDR3: TGTGCCAGCAGCTTAGGGCTAGCTCGGCACAATGAGCAGTTCTTC. Translating it yields CASSLGLARHNEQFF. Drawing the rest from reference TRBV7-2 and TRBJ2-1, the complete variable domain is GAGVSQSPSNKVTEKGKDVELRCDPISGHTALYWYRQSLGQGLEFLIYFQGNSAPDKSGLPSDRFSAERTGGSVSTLTIQRTQQEDSAVYLCASSLGLARHNEQFFGPGTRLTVL.

This clone was seen more than once but under ten times. The genes are TRBV6-1 and TRBJ1-2, with TRBD1 matching over 9 bases. CDR3 length: 15 residues. Trimming at V came to 6 bases and at J to 8 bases, leaving 13 bases not matched to a gene. Germline assignment: CDR1 MNHNS and CDR2 SASEGT. The CDR3 is CASRPSAGTGYGYTF. CDR3 nucleotide sequence: TGTGCCAGCAGGCCCAGCGCCGGGACAGGGTACGGCTACACCTTC.

The sample holds a few counts of this clone. Given a much more abundant clone one base away, this may be a read error. The CDR3 does not end in the conserved phenylalanine or tryptophan, so this is likely a read error. CDR3 nucleotide sequence: TGCAGTGCTACAAGGCCAAACACTGAAGCTTTCCTT. It encodes CSATRPNTEAFL. This chain links TRBV20-1 with TRBJ1-1; no reliable D call. Germline lookup yields CDR1 DFQATT and CDR2 SNEGSKA (reference sequence). The CDR3 consists of 12 residues. Trimming took off 4 bases at V and 2 bases at J, with 8 bases between the two ends.

This clone was detected ten times or more. The rearrangement joins TRBV20-1 to TRBJ2-1, with D maybe TRBD2 (6 bases). CDR3 length: 15 amino acids. V gave up 6 bases and J gave up 0 bases, with 15 bases separating them. Germline V gene sequence: CDR1 DFQATT, CDR2 SNEGSKA (reference sequence). CDR3: CSAPDSGHSYNEQFF. The CDR3 bases are TGCAGTGCCCCAGATAGCGGACACTCCTACAATGAGCAGTTCTTC.

The sample holds many counts of this clone. This chain links TRBV5-1 with TRBJ2-7, with D tentatively TRBD1 (5 bases). CDR1 is SGHRS and CDR2 is YFSETQ in the germline V gene. The CDR3 contains 15 residues. Trimming took 0 bases from V and 5 from J, leaving 15 bases between them. The chain's CDR3 is CASSLVAGRIHEQYF. The DNA of the CDR3 is TGCGCCAGCAGCTTGGTGGCAGGGCGCATCCACGAGCAGTACTTC.

This clone was counted at least ten times. The chain recombines TRBV19 with TRBJ2-7, with 8 bases aligning to TRBD1. This CDR3 is 15 amino acids long. CDR1 is LNHDA and CDR2 is SQIVND in the germline V gene (reference sequence). The J segment lost 4 bases and the V segment lost 4 bases, leaving 9 bases of the junction unmatched. The CDR3 spells CASSTSGGGGYEQYF. In DNA form, the CDR3 reads TGTGCCAGTAGTACCTCAGGGGGCGGAGGGTACGAGCAGTACTTC.

This chain connects TRBV27 to TRBJ2-7; either TRBD1 or TRBD2 may fit D (5 bases each). The germline V gene encodes CDR1 MNHEY and CDR2 SMNVEV (reference sequence). V shed 2 bases and J shed 6 bases, with 20 bases lying between them. This CDR3 has 16 amino acids. The chain's CDR3 is CASSLGRGVRGSEQYF. As DNA, the CDR3 is TGTGCCAGCAGTTTAGGACGAGGGGTTAGGGGATCCGAGCAGTACTTC.

This clone was observed at least ten times. V and J are TRBV20-1 and TRBJ2-7, with 8 bases that match TRBD1. Trimming at V came to 1 base and at J to 11 bases, leaving 13 bases not matched to a gene. CDR1 DFQATT and CDR2 SNEGSKA come from the germline V gene (reference sequence). The CDR3 runs 14 residues. CDR3 nucleotide sequence: TGCAGTGCTAGAGTTGAGGACAGGGTATTAGGGGAGTACTTC. Translation gives CSARVEDRVLGEYF.

At least ten counts were recorded for this clone. The chain employs TRBV24-1 and TRBJ2-5, with 7 bases that match TRBD1. The germline gives CDR1 KGHDR, CDR2 SFDVKD. This CDR3 comprises 15 residues. With V trimmed by 4 bases and J by 4 bases, 8 bases remained unmatched. The CDR3 loop reads CATSEPRGSGETQYF. CDR3 DNA: TGTGCCACCAGTGAGCCCAGGGGGTCGGGAGAGACCCAGTACTTC.

This clone has a count of ten or more. The genes are TRBV4-1 and TRBJ2-1, with 7 positions matching TRBD2. This CDR3 has 18 residues. CDR1 and CDR2 from the germline V gene are MGHRA and YSYEKL. With V trimmed by 0 bases and J by 6 bases, 14 bases remained unmatched. This CDR3 is CASSQDFFGVAGPNEQFF. The CDR3 DNA follows: TGCGCCAGCAGCCAAGATTTTTTTGGGGTAGCGGGCCCCAATGAGCAGTTCTTC.

There are many counts of this clone. The chain combines TRBV19 with TRBJ1-2; D perhaps matches TRBD1 (6 bases). Trimming cost V 7 bases and J 5 bases, with 17 bases left between them. Germline V gives CDR1 LNHDA, CDR2 SQIVND (reference sequence). The CDR3 is 14 residues long. CDR3 residues: CASTPQGKWYGYTF. The CDR3 DNA is TGTGCCAGTACCCCCCAGGGGAAATGGTATGGCTACACCTTC.

This clone came up many times. The same CDR3 is also encoded by other DNA sequences in this sample. The chain carries TRBV10-3 and TRBJ2-3, with TRBD2 matching over 8 bases. The V segment lost 5 bases and the J segment 9 bases; nucleotides outside the gene matches: 7. CDR1 and CDR2 from the germline V gene are ENHRY and SYGVKD. The CDR3 extends over 13 amino acids. CDR3 sequence: CAISQAGEATQYF. CDR3 sequence (DNA): TGTGCCATCAGTCAAGCGGGAGAGGCCACGCAGTATTTT.

This clone has ten or more counts. The chain has TRBV7-8 and TRBJ2-7; TRBD1 might be the D (6 bases). The V end lost 1 base, the J end lost 0 bases, and 13 bases lay between the germline ends. Germline loops: CDR1 SGHVS, CDR2 FQNEAQ. CDR3 length equals 16 residues. The CDR3 here is CASSLVPQGNSYEQYF. CDR3 bases: TGTGCCAGCAGCTTAGTCCCACAGGGAAACTCCTACGAGCAGTACTTC.

This clone came up many times. The chain employs TRBV6-1 and TRBJ2-7; TRBD2 aligns across 10 bases. Germline V gene lookup returns CDR1 MNHNS and CDR2 SASEGT. With V trimmed by 1 base and J by 7 bases, 10 bases remained unmatched. The CDR3 has 16 amino acids. The CDR3: CASSEGLGLAAWEQYF. The CDR3 nucleotides read TGTGCCAGCAGTGAAGGGTTAGGACTAGCGGCTTGGGAGCAGTACTTC.

This clone came up a few times. The rearrangement joins TRBV5-6 to TRBJ2-5, with D possibly called TRBD1 or TRBD2 (6 bases each). Trimming shortened V by 3 bases and J by 0 bases, and 12 bases separated the two germline ends. Looked up from germline, CDR1 is SGHDT and CDR2 is YYEEEE. This CDR3 comprises 15 residues. The CDR3: CASSSIGGNQETQYF. The CDR3 DNA sequence: TGTGCCAGCAGCTCTATAGGGGGGAACCAAGAGACCCAGTACTTC.

The V gene is TRBV6-1, the J gene TRBJ1-2; D might be TRBD1 (5 bases). Trimming took off 0 bases at V and 4 bases at J, with 9 bases between the two ends. The CDR3 contains 14 residues. CDR1 is MNHNS, CDR2 SASEGT, per germline. The CDR3 region is CASSEADRIYGYTF. DNA of the CDR3: TGTGCCAGCAGTGAAGCTGACAGAATCTATGGCTACACCTTC.

The CDR3 region is CASSLAGATDTQYF. CDR3 in DNA: TGTGCCAGCAGCTTAGCGGGAGCCACAGATACGCAGTATTTT. V usage is TRBV7-2 and J usage is TRBJ2-3; tentative D call: TRBD2 (5 bases). Germline CDR1 reads SGHTA; CDR2 reads FQGNSA. The CDR3 is 14 residues long. V lost 0 bases and J 2 bases, leaving 6 bases between the germline ends.

V is TRBV20-1 and J is TRBJ1-1; D gene uncertain. From germline, CDR1 is DFQATT and CDR2 SNEGSKA (reference sequence). This CDR3 contains 13 residues. V lost 3 bases and J lost 0, with 8 bases in between. The CDR3 is CSASPVMNTEAFF. The CDR3 nucleotides read TGCAGTGCTAGTCCGGTTATGAACACTGAAGCTTTCTTT.

Ten or more counts support this clone. The V call is TRBV6-1, the J call TRBJ2-7, with 7 bases aligning to TRBD1. Germline values: CDR1 MNHNS, CDR2 SASEGT. The V gene end was trimmed by 8 bases and the J gene end by 2 bases; junction bases not matched to a gene: 3. CDR3 length: 12 amino acids. This CDR3 is CASSGTAYEQYF. CDR3 nucleotide sequence: TGTGCCAGCTCCGGGACAGCCTACGAGCAGTACTTC.

This clone was recorded at least ten times. The rearrangement uses TRBV28 and TRBJ2-5; 7 bases fit TRBD1. CDR1 MDHEN and CDR2 SYDVKM come from the germline V gene. Trimming removed 6 bases from V and 1 base from J; junction bases left unmatched: 8. The CDR3 runs to 15 residues. As DNA, the CDR3 is TGTGCCAGCAGGGAAGAGGGACAGACCCAAGAGACCCAGTACTTC. Its protein product is CASREEGQTQETQYF.

V gene TRBV20-1 combines with J gene TRBJ2-7; TRBD1 matches at 9 bases. Germline assignment: CDR1 DFQATT and CDR2 SNEGSKA (reference sequence). This CDR3 is built from 14 residues. The V gene end was trimmed by 3 bases and the J gene end by 2 bases; junction bases not matched to a gene: 5. The CDR3 spells CSASVDRGAYEQYF. Written as DNA, the CDR3 is TGCAGTGCTAGCGTTGACAGGGGGGCCTACGAGCAGTACTTC.